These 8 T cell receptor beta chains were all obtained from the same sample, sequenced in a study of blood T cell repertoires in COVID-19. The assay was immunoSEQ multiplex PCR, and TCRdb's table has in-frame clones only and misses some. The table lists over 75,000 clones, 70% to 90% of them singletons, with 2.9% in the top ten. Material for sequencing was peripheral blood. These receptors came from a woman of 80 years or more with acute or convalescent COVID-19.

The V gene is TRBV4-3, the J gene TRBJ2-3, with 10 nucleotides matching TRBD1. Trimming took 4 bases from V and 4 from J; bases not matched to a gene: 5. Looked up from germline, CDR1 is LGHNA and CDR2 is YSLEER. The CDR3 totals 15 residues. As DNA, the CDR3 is TGCGCCAGCAGCCTTGGACAGGGGGGCGCAGATACGCAGTATTTT. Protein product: CASSLGQGGADTQYF.

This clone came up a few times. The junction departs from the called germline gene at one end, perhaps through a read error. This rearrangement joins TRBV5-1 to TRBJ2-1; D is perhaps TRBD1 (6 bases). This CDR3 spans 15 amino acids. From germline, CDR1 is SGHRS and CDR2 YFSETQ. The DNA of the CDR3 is TGCGCCAGCAGCCCCGACGGACAGAGTTATAGTCCGACGGTCTTC. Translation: CASSPDGQSYSPTVF.

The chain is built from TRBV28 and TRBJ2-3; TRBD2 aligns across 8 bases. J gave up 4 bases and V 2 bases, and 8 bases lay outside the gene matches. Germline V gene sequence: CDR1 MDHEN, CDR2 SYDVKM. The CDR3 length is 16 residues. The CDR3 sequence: CASSLAGAGGSDTQYF. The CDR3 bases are TGTGCCAGCAGTTTAGCAGGGGCGGGAGGATCAGATACGCAGTATTTT.

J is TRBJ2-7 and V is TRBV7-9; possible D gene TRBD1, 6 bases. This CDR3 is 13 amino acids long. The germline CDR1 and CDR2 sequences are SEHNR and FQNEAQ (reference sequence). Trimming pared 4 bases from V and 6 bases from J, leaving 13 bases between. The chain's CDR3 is CASSSNRESEQYF. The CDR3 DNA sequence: TGTGCCAGCAGCTCCAACAGGGAAAGCGAGCAGTACTTC.

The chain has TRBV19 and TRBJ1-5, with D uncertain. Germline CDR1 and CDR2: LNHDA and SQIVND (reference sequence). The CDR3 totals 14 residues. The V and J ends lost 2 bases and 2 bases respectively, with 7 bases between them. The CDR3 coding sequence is TGTGCCAGTAGTATAATCGGGGGCAATCAGCCCCAGCATTTT. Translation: CASSIIGGNQPQHF.

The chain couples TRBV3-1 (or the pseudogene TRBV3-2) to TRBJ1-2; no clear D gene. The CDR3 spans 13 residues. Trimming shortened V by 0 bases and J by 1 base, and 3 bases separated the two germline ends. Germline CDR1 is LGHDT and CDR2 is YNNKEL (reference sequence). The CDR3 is CASSQDSNYGYTF. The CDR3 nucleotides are TGTGCCAGCAGCCAAGACAGTAACTATGGCTACACCTTC.

This CDR3 reads CASSLAGRAGTDTQYF. Written as DNA, the CDR3 is TGTGCCAGCAGCTTGGCGGGCAGGGCGGGCACAGATACGCAGTATTTT. The rearrangement links TRBV5-6 to TRBJ2-3; weak D call: TRBD1 (5 bases). The CDR3 is 16 amino acids. Looked up from germline, CDR1 is SGHDT and CDR2 is YYEEEE. V shed 0 bases and J shed 1 base, with 12 bases lying between them.

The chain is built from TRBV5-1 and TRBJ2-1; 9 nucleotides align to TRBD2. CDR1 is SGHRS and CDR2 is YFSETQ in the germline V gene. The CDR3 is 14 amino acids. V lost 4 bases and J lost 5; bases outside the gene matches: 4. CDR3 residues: CASSGRLADNEQFF. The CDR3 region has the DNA TGCGCCAGCAGCGGAAGACTAGCGGACAATGAGCAGTTCTTC.